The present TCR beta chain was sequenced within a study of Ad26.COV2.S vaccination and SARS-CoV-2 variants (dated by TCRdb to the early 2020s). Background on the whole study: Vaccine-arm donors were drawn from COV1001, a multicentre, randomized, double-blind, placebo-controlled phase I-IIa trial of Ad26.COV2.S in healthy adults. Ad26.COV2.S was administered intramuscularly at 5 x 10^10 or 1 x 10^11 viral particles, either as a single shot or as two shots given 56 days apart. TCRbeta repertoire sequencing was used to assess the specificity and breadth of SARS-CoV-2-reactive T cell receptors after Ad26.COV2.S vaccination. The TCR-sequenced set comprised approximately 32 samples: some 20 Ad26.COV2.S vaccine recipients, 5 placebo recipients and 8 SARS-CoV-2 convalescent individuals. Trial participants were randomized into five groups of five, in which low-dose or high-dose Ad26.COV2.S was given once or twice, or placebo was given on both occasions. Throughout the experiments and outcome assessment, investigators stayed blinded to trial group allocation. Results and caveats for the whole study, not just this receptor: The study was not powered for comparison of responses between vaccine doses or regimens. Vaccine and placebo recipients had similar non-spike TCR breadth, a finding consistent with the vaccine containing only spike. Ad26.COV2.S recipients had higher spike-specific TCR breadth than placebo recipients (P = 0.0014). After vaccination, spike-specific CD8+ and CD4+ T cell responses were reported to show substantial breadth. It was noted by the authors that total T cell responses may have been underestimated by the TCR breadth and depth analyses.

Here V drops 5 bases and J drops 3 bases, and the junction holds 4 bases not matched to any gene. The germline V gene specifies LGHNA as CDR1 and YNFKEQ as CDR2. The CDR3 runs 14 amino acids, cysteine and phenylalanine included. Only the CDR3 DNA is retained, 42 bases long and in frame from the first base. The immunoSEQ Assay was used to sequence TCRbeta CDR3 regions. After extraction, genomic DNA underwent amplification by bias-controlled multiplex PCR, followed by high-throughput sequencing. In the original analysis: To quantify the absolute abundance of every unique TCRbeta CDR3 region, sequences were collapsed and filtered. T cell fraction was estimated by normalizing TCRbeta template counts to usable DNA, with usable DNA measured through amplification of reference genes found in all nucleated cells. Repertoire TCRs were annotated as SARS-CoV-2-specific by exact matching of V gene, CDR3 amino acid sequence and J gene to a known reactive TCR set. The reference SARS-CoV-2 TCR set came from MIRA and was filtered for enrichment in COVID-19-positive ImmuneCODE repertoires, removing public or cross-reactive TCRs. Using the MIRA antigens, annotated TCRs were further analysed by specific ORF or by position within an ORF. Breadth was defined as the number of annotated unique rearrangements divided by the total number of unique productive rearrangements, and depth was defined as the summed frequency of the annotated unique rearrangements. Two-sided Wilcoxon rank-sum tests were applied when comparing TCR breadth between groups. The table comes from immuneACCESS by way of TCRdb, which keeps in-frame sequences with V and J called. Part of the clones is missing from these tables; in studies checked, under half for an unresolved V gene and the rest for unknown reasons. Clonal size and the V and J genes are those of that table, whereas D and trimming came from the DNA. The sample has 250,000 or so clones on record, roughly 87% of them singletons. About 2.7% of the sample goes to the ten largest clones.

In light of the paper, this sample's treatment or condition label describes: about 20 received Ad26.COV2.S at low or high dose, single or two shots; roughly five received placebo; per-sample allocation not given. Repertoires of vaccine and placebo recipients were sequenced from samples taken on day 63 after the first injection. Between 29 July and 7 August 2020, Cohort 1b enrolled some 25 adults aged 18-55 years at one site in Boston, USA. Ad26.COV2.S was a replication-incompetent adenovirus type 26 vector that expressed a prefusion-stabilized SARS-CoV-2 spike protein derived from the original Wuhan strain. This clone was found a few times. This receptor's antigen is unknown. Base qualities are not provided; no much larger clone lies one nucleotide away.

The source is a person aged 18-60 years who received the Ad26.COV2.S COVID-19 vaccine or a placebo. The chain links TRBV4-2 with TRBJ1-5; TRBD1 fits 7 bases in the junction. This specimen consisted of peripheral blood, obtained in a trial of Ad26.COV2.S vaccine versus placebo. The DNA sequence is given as TGTGCCAGCAGCAGGGACAGCCTCAATCAGCCCCAGCATTTT. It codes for CASSRDSLNQPQHF.